Each of the 30 T cell receptor beta chains below was sequenced from the same sample in a study of shared clonotypes between healthy human individuals. Cells designated naive CD8 were CD45RO-negative and were positively selected for CCR7, with terminally differentiated effector memory CD45RA+ cells excluded. Sequencing used immunoSEQ multiplex PCR; TCRdb keeps in-frame clones, though not all of them. The table records around 2,000,000 clones, 85% to 95% of them present only once. Sequencing was performed on naive CD8+ T cells sorted from blood. All receptors derive from a man between 18 and 29 years old in good health.

V usage is TRBV4-1 and J usage is TRBJ2-1; D might be TRBD1 (6 bases). The CDR3 is 14 amino acids. From germline, CDR1 is MGHRA and CDR2 YSYEKL. V gave up 2 bases and J gave up 9 bases, with 14 bases separating them. CDR3: CASSQRPGVAEQFF. In DNA form, the CDR3 reads TGCGCCAGCAGCCAACGGCCAGGGGTGGCTGAGCAGTTCTTC.

Comment on this clone: Other DNA sequences in this specimen translate into the identical CDR3. This sequence joins TRBV27 and TRBJ1-1; no firm D call. This CDR3 comprises 13 residues. CDR1 MNHEY and CDR2 SMNVEV come from the germline V gene (reference sequence). Trimming removed 2 bases at V and 1 base at J, with 5 bases between. The CDR3 DNA reads TGTGCCAGCAGTTTAACCGCGAACACTGAAGCTTTCTTT. Translating gives CASSLTANTEAFF.

The chain employs TRBV10-3 and TRBJ1-4, with D tentatively TRBD1 (5 bases). V lost 6 bases and J 2 bases, leaving 13 bases between the germline ends. The CDR3 is 15 amino acids. The germline V gene encodes CDR1 ENHRY and CDR2 SYGVKD. This chain's CDR3 is CAIRGELGTNEKLFF. CDR3 nucleotide sequence: TGTGCCATCAGGGGGGAACTCGGGACTAATGAAAAACTGTTTTTT.

The chain employs TRBV6-6 and TRBJ1-2, with TRBD1 matching over 7 bases. V shed 5 bases and J 0 bases; nucleotides not matched to a gene: 6. CDR3 length: 15 amino acids. The germline V gene encodes CDR1 MNHNY and CDR2 SVGAGI (reference sequence). The CDR3 DNA follows: TGTGCCAGCAGTCCCGGACAGGCTACTAACTATGGCTACACCTTC. This codes for CASSPGQATNYGYTF.

Only a few counts were recorded for this clone. This chain uses TRBV6-6 with TRBJ2-1; D call uncertain. Germline CDR1 MNHNY, CDR2 SVGAGI (reference sequence). CDR3 size: 13 residues. V lost 6 bases, J lost 1 base, and 7 bases lay in between. CDR3 DNA: TGTGCCAGCAGCGATCCTTCCTACAATGAGCAGTTCTTC. Residues: CASSDPSYNEQFF.

This sequence joins TRBV2 and TRBJ2-5; weak D call: TRBD1 (5 bases). Gene TRBJ2-7 matches the end of the DNA better, so the J call may be wrong. The germline gives CDR1 SNHLY, CDR2 FYNNEI. This CDR3 has 15 residues. This CDR3 reads CASSESMGQTYEQYF. The CDR3 nucleotides are TGTGCCAGCAGTGAATCGATGGGGCAGACCTACGAGCAGTACTTC.

This rearrangement joins TRBV7-9 to TRBJ1-1, with a tentative D call TRBD1 (5 bases). CDR1 and CDR2 (germline): SEHNR, FQNEAQ (reference sequence). The CDR3 is 15 amino acids. Trimming shortened V by 0 bases and J by 12 bases, and 20 bases separated the two germline ends. In DNA form, the CDR3 reads TGTGCCAGCAGCTTAGCGGGAGGACACCCCATAGGAACTTTCTTT. Its protein product is CASSLAGGHPIGTFF.

The chain couples TRBV11-2 to TRBJ2-5; possible D gene TRBD1, 5 bases. This CDR3 is 15 amino acids long. The V gene lost 0 bases and the J gene lost 0 bases, with 8 bases spanning the gap. Germline loops: CDR1 SGHAT, CDR2 FQNNGV. CDR3 protein: CASSLEGRNQETQYF. CDR3 DNA: TGTGCCAGCAGCTTAGAGGGGCGGAACCAAGAGACCCAGTACTTC.

The rearrangement uses TRBV29-1 and TRBJ2-7, with 14 nucleotides matching TRBD2. Germline CDR1 and CDR2: SQVTM and ANQGSEA. The CDR3 is made up of 16 amino acids. Trimming at V came to 2 bases and at J to 4 bases, leaving 7 bases not matched to a gene. The CDR3 is CSVERGLAGDLYEQYF. The CDR3 DNA reads as TGCAGCGTTGAAAGGGGACTAGCGGGAGATTTGTACGAGCAGTACTTC.

The chain employs TRBV21-1 and TRBJ1-5; the table's D call, TRBD1, was not checked against the DNA. TRBV21-1 is labeled a pseudogene. This CDR3 region has 18 residues. Written as DNA, the CDR3 is TGTGCCAGCAGCAAAGTTAATCACGCAGACAGGCCCAATCAGCCCCAGCATTTT. Protein: CASSKVNHADRPNQPQHF.

V usage is TRBV28 and J usage is TRBJ1-1; weak D call: TRBD1 (6 bases). CDR1 and CDR2 from the germline V gene are MDHEN and SYDVKM. The CDR3 is 15 residues long. Trimming removed 0 bases from V and 2 bases from J, with 10 bases in between. The CDR3 here is CASSLWGGHNTEAFF. CDR3 in DNA: TGTGCCAGCAGTTTATGGGGGGGGCATAACACTGAAGCTTTCTTT.

This chain uses TRBV6-5 with TRBJ1-4, with D unclear. The CDR3 length is 14 residues. The germline gives CDR1 MNHEY, CDR2 SVGAGI. The V end was cut by 5 bases, the J end by 6 bases, with 13 bases between. Here the CDR3 DNA reads TGTGCCAGCAGTAATAGTTTTGAGGATGAAAAACTGTTTTTT. Translated, it gives CASSNSFEDEKLFF.

The chain combines TRBV18 with TRBJ2-7, with 9 nucleotides matching TRBD1. The germline CDR1 and CDR2 sequences are KGHSH and LQKENI. The CDR3 totals 15 residues. The J segment lost 4 bases and the V segment lost 3 bases, leaving 7 bases of the junction unmatched. DNA of the CDR3: TGTGCCAGCTCACCGGGGACAGGGAGTAGGTACGAGCAGTACTTC. Protein sequence: CASSPGTGSRYEQYF.

This clone has a single count. The rearrangement links TRBV6-5 to TRBJ2-7; maybe TRBD1 (6 bases). V lost 1 base, J lost 2 bases, and 12 bases lay in between. CDR1 and CDR2 (germline): MNHEY, SVGAGI. This CDR3 has 15 amino acids. CDR3 sequence (DNA): TGTGCCAGCAGTTACTTAGGGGACACAGCCTACGAGCAGTACTTC. Protein: CASSYLGDTAYEQYF.

This CDR3 reads CASSSLEGQGTDTQYF. Here the CDR3 DNA reads TGCGCCAGCAGCTCCCTAGAGGGACAGGGGACAGATACGCAGTATTTT. This rearrangement joins TRBV5-1 to TRBJ2-3, with 10 bases identical to TRBD1. The CDR3 totals 16 residues. V was pared by 3 bases and J by 3 bases, with 7 bases of the junction left unmatched. Germline loops: CDR1 SGHRS, CDR2 YFSETQ.

This chain joins TRBV6-5 and TRBJ2-7; D might be TRBD2 (6 bases). There are 13 residues in the CDR3. Per the germline V gene, CDR1 is MNHEY and CDR2 is SVGAGI. V gave up 6 bases and J gave up 3 bases, with 12 bases separating them. The CDR3 region has the DNA TGTGCCAGCAGGGAAGGGGACTTCTACGAGCAGTACTTC. Translating it yields CASREGDFYEQYF.

This chain joins TRBV15 and TRBJ2-2; 7 bases align to TRBD1. V gave up 6 bases and J gave up 3 bases; unmatched junction bases: 7. Germline V gives CDR1 LNHNV, CDR2 YYDKDF (reference sequence). The CDR3 totals 15 residues. The CDR3 bases are TGTGCCACCAGTTTCGACAGGGCGTACACCGGGGAGCTGTTTTTT. The encoded protein is CATSFDRAYTGELFF.

The genes are TRBV7-3 and TRBJ2-3, with 9 bases lining up with TRBD1. The CDR3 is made up of 15 amino acids. V dropped 5 bases and J dropped 5; count of bases not matched to a gene: 8. Germline V gives CDR1 SGHTA, CDR2 FQGTGA. The CDR3 loop is CASSQPTGGGDTQYF. The CDR3 DNA sequence: TGTGCCAGCAGCCAACCGACAGGGGGGGGAGATACGCAGTATTTT.

On this clone: Different DNA sequences within this sample yield the same CDR3. The chain carries TRBV7-9 and TRBJ2-3; no firm D call. V was trimmed by 5 bases and J by 3 bases, leaving 6 bases between them. Germline V gene data show CDR1 as SEHNR and CDR2 as FQNEAQ (reference sequence). The CDR3 covers 12 residues. CDR3 residues: CASSTGTDTQYF. CDR3 DNA sequence: TGTGCCAGCAGCACCGGTACAGATACGCAGTATTTT.

V is TRBV27 and J is TRBJ2-1; D is unresolved. V was pared by 3 bases and J by 9 bases, with 12 bases between. The germline gives CDR1 MNHEY, CDR2 SMNVEV (reference sequence). The CDR3 consists of 13 residues. This chain's CDR3 is CASSLSLSGEQFF. The CDR3 nucleotides are TGTGCCAGCAGTTTGAGTCTCTCGGGTGAGCAGTTCTTC.

This clone appeared once. The V and J genes are TRBV28 and TRBJ1-6; D possibly corresponds to TRBD1 (5 bases). Germline CDR1 is MDHEN and CDR2 is SYDVKM. V was shortened by 0 bases and J by 6 bases, with 15 bases between the two germline ends. The CDR3 loop spans 17 amino acids. The CDR3 here is CASSLWAGAGVNSPLHF. The CDR3 DNA reads TGTGCCAGCAGTTTATGGGCCGGGGCGGGGGTTAATTCACCCCTCCACTTT.

The rearrangement links TRBV11-2 to TRBJ2-7; D tentatively reads TRBD1 or TRBD2 (6 bases each). The germline V gene encodes CDR1 SGHAT and CDR2 FQNNGV. The CDR3 is made up of 14 amino acids. The V and J ends lost 5 bases and 0 bases respectively, with 11 bases between them. CDR3 bases: TGTGCCAGCAGCGCTGGGGGGCCCTCCTACGAGCAGTACTTC. Translating gives CASSAGGPSYEQYF.

The genes are TRBV5-6 and TRBJ2-1; 7 nucleotides match TRBD1. This CDR3 region has 14 residues. Trimming removed 1 base from V and 9 bases from J; junction bases left unmatched: 7. The germline V gene encodes CDR1 SGHDT and CDR2 YYEEEE. The DNA for the CDR3 is TGTGCCAGCAGCTTGACGACAGGGCTCTCTGAGCAGTTCTTC. Its protein is CASSLTTGLSEQFF.

In the case of this clone: Other nucleotide sequences from this sample produce the same CDR3. The J gene is TRBJ1-1, the V gene TRBV28, with D perhaps matching TRBD1 (5 bases). The germline V gene encodes CDR1 MDHEN and CDR2 SYDVKM. CDR3 length: 14 amino acids. V was cut by 2 bases and J by 4 bases, with 11 bases left in between. The CDR3 region is CASSLTGGSTEAFF. The CDR3 nucleotides are TGTGCCAGCAGTTTAACCGGGGGGAGCACTGAAGCTTTCTTT.

Here the CDR3 DNA reads TGTGCCAGCAGCTCCCCCTCTCGGGTAGGGGAGACCCAGTACTTC. As protein: CASSSPSRVGETQYF. The chain couples TRBV7-9 to TRBJ2-5; D remains ambiguous. The germline V and J ends were trimmed by 4 bases and 5 bases, with 17 bases remaining between them. The CDR3 length is 15 residues. From germline, CDR1 is SEHNR and CDR2 FQNEAQ (reference sequence).

The CDR3 protein is CASSKGVDRNTIYF. CDR3 nucleotides: TGTGCCAGCAGCAAGGGGGTGGACAGAAACACCATATATTTT. V gene TRBV11-2 combines with J gene TRBJ1-3; D might be TRBD1 (6 bases). The germline V gene encodes CDR1 SGHAT and CDR2 FQNNGV. The CDR3 contains 14 residues. The ends were cut back, 5 bases at V and 5 bases at J, with 13 bases in the middle.

This rearrangement joins TRBV2 to TRBJ1-1; TRBD1 might be the D (5 bases). This CDR3 region has 13 residues. V lost 4 bases and J 3 bases, leaving 9 bases between the germline ends. Germline CDR1 reads SNHLY; CDR2 reads FYNNEI. The CDR3 nucleotides are TGTGCCAGCAGTGCCGGGGCTTACACTGAAGCTTTCTTT. This translates into CASSAGAYTEAFF.

V is TRBV30 and J is TRBJ2-1, with 10 positions matching TRBD1. This CDR3 is 15 amino acids long. With 0 bases clipped from V and 7 bases from J, the junction kept 6 bases outside the gene matches. The germline V gene has CDR1 GTSNPN and CDR2 SVGIG (reference sequence). The CDR3 loop is CAWSVLPGQGNEQFF. The CDR3 DNA reads as TGTGCCTGGAGTGTACTTCCGGGACAGGGGAATGAGCAGTTCTTC. Combining the CDR3 with reference TRBV30 and TRBJ2-1 gives the whole variable domain SQTIHQWPATLVQPVGSPLSLECTVEGTSNPNLYWYRQAAGRGLQLLFYSVGIGQISSEVPQNLSASRPQDRQFILSSKKLLLSDSGFYLCAWSVLPGQGNEQFFGPGTRLTVL.

V and J are TRBV7-9 and TRBJ2-3; D may be TRBD2 (5 bases). The CDR3 is made up of 14 amino acids. Germline CDR1 is SEHNR and CDR2 is FQNEAQ (reference sequence). The ends were cut back, 5 bases at V and 2 bases at J, with 11 bases in the middle. CDR3 region: CASSPAGNTDTQYF. CDR3 nucleotide sequence: TGTGCCAGCAGCCCCGCGGGCAACACAGATACGCAGTATTTT.

Concerning this clone itself: This sample includes further DNA sequences coding for the same CDR3. The V gene is TRBV11-2, the J gene TRBJ2-3; 9 nucleotides align to TRBD2. The J segment lost 3 bases and the V segment lost 3 bases, leaving 4 bases of the junction unmatched. CDR3 length: 15 amino acids. CDR1 is SGHAT and CDR2 is FQNNGV in the germline V gene. The DNA for the CDR3 is TGTGCCAGCAGCTTGGGCGGGGGGGCAACAGATACGCAGTATTTT. Its protein product is CASSLGGGATDTQYF.